Each of the 8 T cell receptor beta chains below was sequenced from the same sample in a study of cytomegalovirus exposure and HLA in healthy donors (dated by TCRdb to about 2017). Library method: the immunoSEQ multiplex PCR assay. The multiplex PCR relied on a mix of 60 forward primers for TCR Vbeta segments and 13 reverse primers for TCR Jbeta segments. Imported from immuneACCESS, the table was reduced by TCRdb to in-frame sequences with V and J called. These copies leave out some clones; in studies compared against another copy, an unresolved V gene accounts for under half, and the cause of the remainder is not known. Present in this sample are some 100,000 clones, roughly 85% of which were seen just once. Approximately 4% of the sample belongs to the ten largest clones. Sequencing was carried out using PBMCs. The receptors were sampled from a man aged 30-40 years in good health and CMV-seronegative.

The rearrangement links TRBV21-1 to TRBJ2-3; the table names TRBD2, a call not compared with the DNA. TRBV21-1 is flagged as a pseudogene. The CDR3 is 17 amino acids. CDR3 in DNA: TGTGCCAGCAGCAGGACTAGCGGGGGGTATAGCACAGATACGCAGTATTTT. This translates into CASSRTSGGYSTDTQYF.

The CDR3 DNA reads as TGTGCCAGCAGTTCGCGCCAACTTAGCAATCAGCCCCAGCATTTT. Its translation is CASSSRQLSNQPQHF. The V call is TRBV28, the J call TRBJ1-5; D unclear. CDR1 and CDR2 from the germline V gene are MDHEN and SYDVKM. CDR3 length: 15 amino acids. V was shortened by 4 bases and J by 0 bases, with 10 bases between the two germline ends.

A remark on this clone: Sequence at one end of the junction differs from germline and may be a read error. The DNA for the CDR3 is TGCGCCAGCAGACAAGGGACAGGGGGCTATGGCTACACCTTC. As protein: CASRQGTGGYGYTF. The chain has TRBV4-1 and TRBJ1-2; 11 bases align to TRBD1. Germline V gene lookup returns CDR1 MGHRA and CDR2 YSYEKL. The CDR3 totals 14 residues.

This clone appeared once. The chain recombines TRBV7-2 with TRBJ1-6; tentative D call: TRBD1 (6 bases). This CDR3 is built from 15 residues. Per germline, CDR1 SGHTA and CDR2 FQGNSA. Trimming took off 5 bases at V and 6 bases at J, with 14 bases between the two ends. The CDR3 DNA follows: TGTGCCAGCAGCCTACAGGGTCACCCTAATTCACCCCTCCACTTT. Translating it yields CASSLQGHPNSPLHF.

This chain connects TRBV4-1 to TRBJ2-2, with 7 bases that match TRBD1. The CDR3 is made up of 15 amino acids. From germline, CDR1 is MGHRA and CDR2 YSYEKL. J lost 5 bases, V lost 5 bases, and 8 bases had no gene match. This CDR3 reads CASSFRDRVTGELFF. In DNA, the CDR3 is TGCGCCAGCAGCTTCCGAGACAGGGTTACCGGGGAGCTGTTTTTT.

This chain links TRBV27 with TRBJ1-1, with D hard to call. There are 13 residues in the CDR3. V gave up 8 bases and J gave up 2 bases, with 12 bases separating them. Germline-derived CDR1 and CDR2 are MNHEY and SMNVEV (reference sequence). This CDR3 is CASYRATNTEAFF. The CDR3 DNA reads TGTGCCAGCTACAGAGCCACAAACACTGAAGCTTTCTTT.

This chain connects TRBV19 to TRBJ1-1; D might be TRBD1 (5 bases). Per the germline V gene, CDR1 is LNHDA and CDR2 is SQIVND (reference sequence). This CDR3 comprises 14 residues. Between the trimmed V and J ends, which lost 1 base and 4 bases, there was a span of 10 bases. CDR3 amino acids: CASSIAAGRTEAFF. Here the CDR3 DNA reads TGTGCCAGTAGTATAGCGGCGGGACGCACTGAAGCTTTCTTT.

This chain joins TRBV28 and TRBJ2-3, with TRBD1 matching 8 bases. The CDR3 is 13 residues long. The ends lost 10 bases at V and 4 bases at J; junction bases unmatched: 7. Germline CDR1 MDHEN, CDR2 SYDVKM. The CDR3 DNA reads TGTGCCATCCCAGGACAGGGCCCAGATACGCAGTATTTT. It specifies CAIPGQGPDTQYF.